Shown below are 18 T cell receptor beta chains from a single sample sequenced in a study of blood T cell repertoires in COVID-19. Clones were read by immunoSEQ multiplex PCR, and TCRdb kept only the in-frame ones, dropping some. The sample comprises about 59,000 clones, 88% of which are singletons, and approximately 17% rests with the top ten. Sequences were obtained from peripheral blood. These receptors originate from a woman older than 75 with active COVID-19.

V gene TRBV9 combines with J gene TRBJ2-7; 9 bases are a match to TRBD2. There are 12 residues in the CDR3. V shed 7 bases and J 7 bases; nucleotides not matched to a gene: 6. Germline CDR1 is SGDLS and CDR2 is YYNGEE. DNA of the CDR3: TGTGCCAGCCAGCGGGGGGCAGGGGAGCAGTACTTC. It encodes CASQRGAGEQYF.

A single count supports this clone. The V and J genes are TRBV18 and TRBJ1-6, with 9 bases aligning to TRBD1. There are 15 residues in the CDR3. Germline V gene data show CDR1 as KGHSH and CDR2 as LQKENI. V was clipped by 6 bases and J by 9 bases; unmatched bases: 9. CDR3 nucleotide sequence: TGTGCCAGCTCCCGCGAGGGACAGGGTAGTTCACCCCTCCACTTT. Encoded protein: CASSREGQGSSPLHF.

CDR3 DNA sequence: TGTGCCATCAGCGGGGGCACAGATACGCAGTATTTT. Protein: CAISGGTDTQYF. The rearrangement links TRBV10-3 to TRBJ2-3; a possible D gene is TRBD2 (5 bases). From germline, CDR1 is ENHRY and CDR2 SYGVKD. The CDR3 runs 12 residues. The germline V and J ends were trimmed by 6 bases and 1 base, with 5 bases remaining between them.

J is TRBJ2-5 and V is TRBV3-1 (or the pseudogene TRBV3-2), with TRBD2 matching over 7 bases. Germline CDR1 reads LGHDT; CDR2 reads YNNKEL (reference sequence). V shed 4 bases, J shed 1 base, and the junction held 9 bases outside the gene matches. CDR3 length equals 16 residues. The CDR3 DNA reads TGTGCCAGCAGCCTGTTGGGCGGGGGAACCCAAGAGACCCAGTACTTC. As protein: CASSLLGGGTQETQYF.

This rearrangement joins TRBV7-2 to TRBJ1-5; no clear D gene. The V and J ends lost 5 bases and 3 bases respectively, with 8 bases between them. This CDR3 spans 13 amino acids. Germline V gene lookup returns CDR1 SGHTA and CDR2 FQGNSA. The CDR3 DNA follows: TGTGCCAGCAGCGAGCAAAACAATCAGCCCCAGCATTTT. This translates into CASSEQNNQPQHF. Drawing the rest from reference TRBV7-2 and TRBJ1-5, the complete variable domain is GAGVSQSPSNKVTEKGKDVELRCDPISGHTALYWYRQSLGQGLEFLIYFQGNSAPDKSGLPSDRFSAERTGGSVSTLTIQRTQQEDSAVYLCASSEQNNQPQHFGDGTRLSIL.

The rearrangement uses TRBV28 and TRBJ1-6; TRBD1 is a possible D gene (6 bases). V gave up 7 bases and J gave up 7 bases, with 17 bases separating them. This CDR3 has 15 residues. Per germline, CDR1 MDHEN and CDR2 SYDVKM. CDR3: CASIWGGNLNSPLHF. CDR3 bases: TGTGCCAGCATTTGGGGGGGCAACCTAAATTCACCCCTCCACTTT. The variable domain in full, completed from reference TRBV28 and TRBJ1-6, reads DVKVTQSSRYLVKRTGEKVFLECVQDMDHENMFWYRQDPGLGLRLIYFSYDVKMKEKGDIPEGYSVSREKKERFSLILESASTNQTSMYLCASIWGGNLNSPLHFGNGTRLTVT.

The chain has TRBV7-2 and TRBJ2-2, with 7 bases identical to TRBD2. Germline V CDR1 and CDR2: SGHTA, FQGNSA. Trimming cost V 2 bases and J 6 bases; bases outside gene matches: 9. The CDR3 consists of 16 residues. CDR3 sequence reads: CASSLYGTTPAGELFF. In DNA, the CDR3 is TGTGCCAGCAGCTTATATGGGACTACCCCGGCCGGGGAGCTGTTTTTT.

This chain joins TRBV7-6 and TRBJ2-7; D not resolved. This CDR3 is built from 12 residues. The V gene's germline CDR1 is SGHVS and CDR2 FNYEAQ. The germline V and J ends were trimmed by 0 bases and 5 bases, with 5 bases remaining between them. CDR3 sequence reads: CASSLAGHEQYF. The CDR3, as DNA: TGTGCCAGCAGCTTAGCGGGCCACGAGCAGTACTTC.

The rearrangement links TRBV7-2 to TRBJ2-1; TRBD1 might be the D (5 bases). The CDR3 runs 14 residues. V lost 0 bases, J lost 6 bases, and 9 bases lay in between. Per germline, CDR1 SGHTA and CDR2 FQGNSA. In nucleotides, the CDR3 is TGTGCCAGCAGCTTAGCGGGGCTCTCCAATGAGCAGTTCTTC. Residues: CASSLAGLSNEQFF.

This chain joins TRBV6-6 and TRBJ2-5; perhaps TRBD1 as D (5 bases). Trimming shortened V by 5 bases and J by 4 bases, and 8 bases separated the two germline ends. The CDR3 has 12 residues. From germline, CDR1 is MNHNY and CDR2 SVGAGI (reference sequence). The CDR3 DNA reads as TGTGCCAGCAGTGGGGCCATAGAGACCCAGTACTTC. Its protein is CASSGAIETQYF.

The chain is built from TRBV29-1 and TRBJ2-7; TRBD2 is a possible D gene (5 bases). The V and J ends lost 1 base and 3 bases respectively, with 10 bases between them. CDR1 is SQVTM and CDR2 is ANQGSEA in the germline V gene. The CDR3 totals 13 residues. CDR3 sequence: CSVEGGSVYEQYF. The CDR3 DNA sequence: TGCAGCGTTGAAGGGGGTAGCGTCTACGAGCAGTACTTC.

This chain uses TRBV4-2 with TRBJ1-1; TRBD1 matches 7 bases. Germline trimming cut 5 bases from V and 4 bases from J; bases unmatched to any gene: 7. The CDR3 runs 14 residues. Germline CDR1 and CDR2: LGHNA and YNFKEQ. The CDR3 bases are TGTGCCAGCAGCACATATCCAGGGGGCACTGAAGCTTTCTTT. Protein product: CASSTYPGGTEAFF.

CDR3 bases: TGTGCCAGCAGCTTAGTTGTGGGGACTAGCACAGATACGCAGTATTTT. Its translation: CASSLVVGTSTDTQYF. The J gene is TRBJ2-3, the V gene TRBV7-9, with TRBD2 as a possible D gene (6 bases). Trimming shortened V by 1 base and J by 0 bases, and 11 bases separated the two germline ends. Germline assignment: CDR1 SEHNR and CDR2 FQNEAQ (reference sequence). The CDR3 runs 16 residues. The whole variable domain, filled in from reference TRBV7-9 and TRBJ2-3, reads DTGVSQNPRHKITKRGQNVTFRCDPISEHNRLYWYRQTLGQGPEFLTYFQNEAQLEKSRLLSDRFSAERPKGSFSTLEIQRTEQGDSAMYLCASSLVVGTSTDTQYFGPGTRLTVL.

The rearrangement joins TRBV2 to TRBJ1-5; perhaps TRBD1 as D (5 bases). There are 14 residues in the CDR3. Per the germline V gene, CDR1 is SNHLY and CDR2 is FYNNEI. V shed 4 bases and J shed 0 bases, with 7 bases lying between them. CDR3 in DNA: TGTGCCAGCAGTGGGACAAATAGCAATCAGCCCCAGCATTTT. It specifies CASSGTNSNQPQHF.

V usage is TRBV2 and J usage is TRBJ1-2; D is unresolved. CDR1 is SNHLY, CDR2 FYNNEI, per germline. The CDR3 sequence is 11 residues long. V shed 6 bases and J shed 5 bases, with 7 bases lying between them. This CDR3 reads CASSPNYGYTF. In DNA, the CDR3 is TGTGCCAGCAGCCCCAATTATGGCTACACCTTC.

The rearrangement links TRBV19 to TRBJ2-1; 12 bases map to TRBD2. This CDR3 is built from 17 residues. Germline assignment: CDR1 LNHDA and CDR2 SQIVND (reference sequence). Trimming at V came to 2 bases and at J to 6 bases, leaving 8 bases not matched to a gene. CDR3 in amino acids: CASSITSGGSTANEQFF. Here the CDR3 DNA reads TGTGCCAGTAGTATAACTAGCGGGGGGAGTACCGCCAATGAGCAGTTCTTC.

The chain uses TRBV4-3 and TRBJ1-5; D is perhaps TRBD1 (5 bases). This CDR3 is 15 amino acids long. The V gene lost 2 bases and the J gene lost 3 bases, with 11 bases spanning the gap. The V gene's germline CDR1 is LGHNA and CDR2 YSLEER. CDR3 protein: CASSQQTGYNQPQHF. The DNA for the CDR3 is TGCGCCAGCAGCCAACAAACAGGATACAATCAGCCCCAGCATTTT.

This clone was detected once. This sequence joins TRBV6-1 and TRBJ2-1; TRBD2 matches at 11 bases. V dropped 2 bases and J dropped 10; count of bases not matched to a gene: 13. The V gene's germline CDR1 is MNHNS and CDR2 SASEGT. The CDR3 spans 17 residues. The CDR3 sequence is CASSEPPGVAGGHEQFF. The CDR3 coding sequence is TGTGCCAGCAGTGAACCCCCCGGGGTAGCGGGGGGGCACGAGCAGTTCTTC.